These 10 T cell receptor beta chains share one sample of origin, sequenced in a study of blood T cell repertoires in COVID-19. The method was immunoSEQ multiplex PCR; TCRdb's version includes in-frame clones alone and lacks a portion of them. Of some 41,000 clones in the sample, 85% to 95% were seen once. Sequencing used peripheral blood. Receptors originate from a human donor in a cohort sampled during active COVID-19.

The chain is built from TRBV14 and TRBJ2-2, with D unresolved. The CDR3 loop spans 16 amino acids. V was shortened by 1 base and J by 2 bases, with 11 bases between the two germline ends. Germline CDR1 and CDR2: SGHDN and FVKESK. CDR3 in amino acids: CASSQVPTYNTGELFF. The CDR3 coding sequence is TGTGCCAGCAGCCAAGTTCCAACATATAACACCGGGGAGCTGTTTTTT.

This clone was seen only once. The chain employs TRBV9 and TRBJ1-3; unclear D gene. The V end was cut by 2 bases, the J end by 4 bases, with 7 bases between. CDR3 length: 13 amino acids. The germline gives CDR1 SGDLS, CDR2 YYNGEE. CDR3 in amino acids: CASSVDQGNTIYF. CDR3 DNA: TGTGCCAGCAGCGTTGATCAGGGAAACACCATATATTTT.

The chain combines TRBV2 with TRBJ2-7; D call uncertain. V gave up 5 bases and J gave up 3 bases, with 8 bases separating them. The CDR3 contains 12 residues. Germline lookup yields CDR1 SNHLY and CDR2 FYNNEI. Written as DNA, the CDR3 is TGTGCCAGCAGTCCAATGAGCTACGAGCAGTACTTC. Encoded protein: CASSPMSYEQYF.

V gene TRBV19 combines with J gene TRBJ1-4; a weak D match, TRBD1 (6 bases). V was clipped by 3 bases and J by 8 bases, with 10 bases between them. The germline CDR1 and CDR2 sequences are LNHDA and SQIVND (reference sequence). CDR3 length equals 13 residues. CDR3 in amino acids: CASSIPGTEKLFF. DNA for the CDR3: TGTGCCAGTAGTATTCCCGGGACAGAAAAACTGTTTTTT.

This chain joins TRBV14 and TRBJ1-1; 7 positions match TRBD1. V dropped 4 bases and J dropped 8; count of bases not matched to a gene: 7. Germline V gene data show CDR1 as SGHDN and CDR2 as FVKESK. This CDR3 spans 13 amino acids. The CDR3 region is CASSPTGLKEAFF. CDR3 bases: TGTGCCAGCAGCCCGACAGGGTTAAAAGAAGCTTTCTTT. Combining the CDR3 with reference TRBV14 and TRBJ1-1 gives the whole variable domain EAGVTQFPSHSVIEKGQTVTLRCDPISGHDNLYWYRRVMGKEIKFLLHFVKESKQDESGMPNNRFLAERTGGTYSTLKVQPAELEDSGVYFCASSPTGLKEAFFGQGTRLTVV.

The CDR3 sequence: CASSFRADSYNEQFF. DNA for the CDR3: TGTGCCAGCAGCTTCAGGGCGGACTCCTACAATGAGCAGTTCTTC. The chain links TRBV5-8 to TRBJ2-1, with D perhaps matching TRBD1 (5 bases). Per germline, CDR1 SGHTS and CDR2 YDEGEE. Trimming removed 2 bases at V and 0 bases at J, with 9 bases between. There are 15 residues in the CDR3.

The chain couples TRBV5-6 to TRBJ2-1; 8 nucleotides align to TRBD2. In germline, CDR1 is SGHDT, CDR2 YYEEEE. After removal of 2 bases from V and 10 bases from J, the junction contained 8 bases not matched to a gene. The CDR3 runs 14 residues. The CDR3 DNA follows: TGTGCCAGCAGCTTCACAGGTAGCGGGGCCGAGCAGTTCTTC. As protein: CASSFTGSGAEQFF. Drawing the rest from reference TRBV5-6 and TRBJ2-1, the complete variable domain is DAGVTQSPTHLIKTRGQQVTLRCSPKSGHDTVSWYQQALGQGPQFIFQYYEEEERQRGNFPDRFSGHQFPNYSSELNVNALLLGDSALYLCASSFTGSGAEQFFGPGTRLTVL.

The chain joins TRBV6-5 to TRBJ1-2; TRBD1 matches 11 bases. The CDR3 has 15 residues. CDR1 and CDR2 (germline): MNHEY, SVGAGI. With 5 bases clipped from V and 4 bases from J, the junction kept 6 bases outside the gene matches. The CDR3 DNA reads TGTGCCAGCAGTCGCGGGACAGGGGGTATCTATGGCTACACCTTC. Amino acid sequence: CASSRGTGGIYGYTF.

J is TRBJ1-2 and V is TRBV6-1, with D tentatively TRBD1 (6 bases). Trimming pared 3 bases from V and 5 bases from J, leaving 19 bases between. The CDR3 extends over 16 amino acids. In germline, CDR1 is MNHNS, CDR2 SASEGT. The CDR3 reads CASSDRGRGRGYGYTF. The CDR3 DNA sequence: TGTGCCAGCAGTGACCGGGGCCGGGGGCGGGGGTATGGCTACACCTTC.

The V gene is TRBV30, the J gene TRBJ2-3; TRBD2 might be the D (6 bases). The germline V gene encodes CDR1 GTSNPN and CDR2 SVGIG (reference sequence). V was pared by 0 bases and J by 2 bases, with 9 bases between. CDR3 size: 14 residues. CDR3 sequence: CAWSVAGFTDTQYF. DNA for the CDR3: TGTGCCTGGAGTGTAGCGGGTTTCACAGATACGCAGTATTTT.